A selection of T cell receptor beta chains follows, all from one sample in a study of T cell clonotyping in hematopoietic cell transplantation. The repertoire was sequenced with immunoSEQ multiplex PCR; TCRdb's copy has only in-frame clones and lacks some. This repertoire shows some 17,000 clones, about nine tenths found once; its top ten account for approximately 2.8%. The sequenced sample consisted of peripheral blood mononuclear cells. The receptor set was obtained from a man aged 50-60 years in good health. Some clones in this sample may be carry-over from other donors' samples. CDR3s include the opening cysteine and the closing phenylalanine or tryptophan. D genes are given only for firm matches. The size field is filled for only some rows; it gives once, few, many or a size class.

abundance	d_gene	v_gene	len	j_gene	CDR3nt	CDR3aa
-	-	TRBV30	17	TRBJ2-7	TGTACCTGGAGTGTGCGGCGGTTAGCGCGTTTAACCTACGAGCAGTACTTC	CTWSVRRLARLTYEQYF
-	TRBD2	TRBV25-1	16	TRBJ2-1	TGTGCCAGCAGTGCCACTAGCGGGGGGCCTTACAATGAGCAGTTCTTC	CASSATSGGPYNEQFF
once	TRBD1	TRBV19	13	TRBJ1-5	TGTGCCAGTAGGGTGGACAGGCACCAGCCCCAGCATTTT	CASRVDRHQPQHF
-	TRBD1	TRBV6-6	15	TRBJ1-2	TGTGCCAGCAGTTCGCCTCGACAGGGAAACTATGGCTACACCTTC	CASSSPRQGNYGYTF
-	-	TRBV4-1	14	TRBJ1-6	TGCGCCAGCAGCCAAGACTTCACCAATTCACCCCTCCACTTT	CASSQDFTNSPLHF
-	-	TRBV2	13	TRBJ2-7	TGTGCCAGCAGTATAGGGACTGCCTACGAGCAGTACTTC	CASSIGTAYEQYF
-	TRBD2	TRBV11-2	14	TRBJ2-1	TGTGCCAGCGGGGGGGGAAGCTCCTACAATGAGCAGTTCTTC	CASGGGSSYNEQFF
-	-	TRBV14	14	TRBJ1-6	TGTGCCAGCAGCCAAGCAGGATTTAATTCACCCCTCCACTTT	CASSQAGFNSPLHF
-	-	TRBV15	13	TRBJ1-1	TGTGCCACCAGCGGCCGGGCGGACACTGAAGCTTTCTTT	CATSGRADTEAFF
once	-	TRBV30	14	TRBJ1-6	TGTGCCTGGGTCCTGGAAGGAGACAGGTCACCCCTCCACTTT	CAWVLEGDRSPLHF
-	-	TRBV29-1	16	TRBJ1-1	TGCAGCGTTGAAGATCGCAGCAGGGGAGTGAACACTGAAGCTTTCTTT	CSVEDRSRGVNTEAFF
-	-	TRBV7-2	13	TRBJ2-1	TGTGCCAGCAGGGGGGTATCCTACAATGAGCAGTTCTTC	CASRGVSYNEQFF
-	TRBD1	TRBV7-8	15	TRBJ1-6	TGTGCCAGCAGCTTAGCCCCAGGGGGGAATTCACCCCTCCACTTT	CASSLAPGGNSPLHF
-	-	TRBV28	14	TRBJ1-2	TGTGCCAGCAGTTTCTCGACAGCTAACTATGGCTACACCTTC	CASSFSTANYGYTF
-	-	TRBV5-6	13	TRBJ1-2	TGTGCCAGCAGCAGGGACATAGTAGGTGGCTACACCTTC	CASSRDIVGGYTF
-	TRBD2	TRBV5-4	16	TRBJ2-6	TGTGCCAGCAGCCCTACTAGCGGGGCTGGGGCCAACGTCCTGACTTTC	CASSPTSGAGANVLTF
-	TRBD2	TRBV7-6	15	TRBJ2-1	TGTGCCAGCAGCCAGGGACTAGCGGGGGCCAATGAGCAGTTCTTC	CASSQGLAGANEQFF
-	TRBD1	TRBV19	15	TRBJ1-5	TGTGCCAGTAGTATGGGGACAGGACTGAATCAGCCCCAGCATTTT	CASSMGTGLNQPQHF
-	TRBD1	TRBV19	15	TRBJ2-1	TGTGCAAGCACACCTGGGACAGGGATCTACAATGAGCAGTTCTTC	CASTPGTGIYNEQFF
-	TRBD2	TRBV7-3	16	TRBJ2-2	TGTGCCAGCAGCTCCGGGACTAGCGGGGGCACCGGGGAGCTGTTTTTT	CASSSGTSGGTGELFF
-	-	TRBV27	18	TRBJ1-6	TGTGCCAGCAGTTTAAGGGGCATTGAGAGGTCCTATAATTCACCCCTCCACTTT	CASSLRGIERSYNSPLHF
-	-	TRBV30	11	TRBJ2-4	TGTGCCTGGAGTCTCCAAAACATTCAGTACTTC	CAWSLQNIQYF
-	-	TRBV7-8	14	TRBJ1-1	TGTGCCAGCAGCTTACCAAATTGGGCCAGTGAAGCTTTCTTT	CASSLPNWASEAFF
-	TRBD2	TRBV30	14	TRBJ2-7	TGTGCCTGGAGCCCCGGGAGCGGGGGGCACGAGCAGTACTTC	CAWSPGSGGHEQYF
-	-	TRBV2	13	TRBJ2-7	TGTGCCAGCAGTGAACATCCCTCCTACGAGCAGTACTTC	CASSEHPSYEQYF
few	TRBD1	TRBV7-2	14	TRBJ1-5	TGTGCCAGCAGCTCACTGACAGGGGGCCAGCCCCAGCATTTT	CASSSLTGGQPQHF
-	-	TRBV28	12	TRBJ1-2	TGTGCCAGCAGTTCCATCCCTTATGGCTACACCTTC	CASSSIPYGYTF
-	-	TRBV6-6	13	TRBJ1-3	TGTGCCAGCAGTTTGGACTCTGGAAACACCATATATTTT	CASSLDSGNTIYF
few	TRBD2	TRBV7-9	18	TRBJ2-1	TGTGCCAGCAGCTTAGAACTAGCGGGGGGCCTCATCTACAATGAGCAGTTCTTC	CASSLELAGGLIYNEQFF
-	-	TRBV7-8	14	TRBJ1-4	TGTGCCAGCAGCTTAGCCCGGACAGTAGAAAAACTGTTTTTT	CASSLARTVEKLFF
-	TRBD1	TRBV28	14	TRBJ1-1	TGTGCCAGCACCTTGGGACAGGGTTACACTGAAGCTTTCTTT	CASTLGQGYTEAFF
-	TRBD1	TRBV28	12	TRBJ1-4	TGTGCCAGCAGTTCACAGGGGGGAAAACTGTTTTTT	CASSSQGGKLFF
once	TRBD2	TRBV29-1	14	TRBJ2-5	TGCAGCGTCATCACTAGCGGGGGGTTAGAGACCCAGTACTTC	CSVITSGGLETQYF
-	-	TRBV25-1	16	TRBJ1-6	TGTGCCAGCAGTGAATATATGGGCAGGGAAGGCTCACCCCTCCACTTT	CASSEYMGREGSPLHF
-	-	TRBV28	13	TRBJ1-1	TGTGCCAGCAGCCGGGCGGCCGGGCGTGAAGCTTTCTTT	CASSRAAGREAFF
once	TRBD2	TRBV9	15	TRBJ2-3	TGTGCCAGCAGCGAAAGCCCCCTAGCGGCAGATACGCAGTATTTT	CASSESPLAADTQYF
once	-	TRBV30	16	TRBJ1-3	TGTGCCTGGAGTAGGGGGGACCCGATGAGTGGAAACACCATATATTTT	CAWSRGDPMSGNTIYF